The text below deals with one T cell receptor beta chain. This record belongs to a study of OX40 agonist ivuxolimab in advanced cancers. Only in-frame clones appear in the TCRdb table, and some are missing; sequencing was by immunoSEQ multiplex PCR. Seen here are 60,000 to 80,000 clones, about 80% observed once, and the top ten hold roughly 4.2%. The V gene lost 6 bases and the J gene lost 3 bases, with 6 bases spanning the gap. Germline V gene lookup returns CDR1 LNHDA and CDR2 SQIVND (reference sequence). The CDR3 runs to 11 residues. This material consisted of CD4+ or CD8+ T cells sorted from blood, taken in a trial of the OX40 agonist ivuxolimab. V usage is TRBV19 and J usage is TRBJ2-7, with D possibly matching TRBD1 (6 bases). The receptor was derived from an adult with an advanced solid tumor such as melanoma, head and neck, liver or kidney cancer. The CDR3 sequence: CASRQGYEQYF. The CDR3 coding sequence is TGTGCCAGTAGACAGGGCTACGAGCAGTACTTC. The full variable domain, its missing parts supplied by reference TRBV19 and TRBJ2-7, is DGGITQSPKYLFRKEGQNVTLSCEQNLNHDAMYWYRQDPGQGLRLIYYSQIVNDFQKGDIAEGYSVSREKKESFPLTVTSAQKNPTAFYLCASRQGYEQYFGPGTRLTVT.